The clone carrying this T cell receptor (beta chain) turned up a few times. No antigen is known for it. This sample stems from a study of cytomegalovirus exposure and HLA in healthy donors. Study-level points and caveats: Previously analyzed data showed that most TCR beta V segments were productive at a frequency of about 87% or about 30%. Later analysis associated a missense DCLRE1C variant with TCR beta V- and J-gene trimming. Later analysis placed DRB1 highest and HLA-C lowest in TCR association rates, which differed by HLA locus. There were some public TCRs occurring in many donors, but most TCR sequences were rare.

This PCR relied on a set of 60 Vbeta primers and 13 Jbeta primers. Using immunoSEQ multiplex PCR, the repertoire was profiled, and TCRdb retains in-frame clones only, with some absent. The data show roughly 200,000 clones, with 70% to 75% seen just once and around 3% held by the top ten. Germline CDR1 reads MDHEN; CDR2 reads SYDVKM. Trimming removed 6 bases at V and 4 bases at J, with 18 bases between. The CDR3 sequence is 16 residues long. Sequenced sample: PBMCs. The sequence was obtained from a male donor in good health and CMV-seronegative. The chain has TRBV28 and TRBJ1-4; possible D gene TRBD1, 5 bases. CDR3 sequence reads: CASSPPTVQDNEKLFF. CDR3 DNA sequence: TGTGCCAGCAGCCCCCCAACGGTACAGGATAATGAAAAACTGTTTTTT.